A single sample gave rise to the 23 T cell receptor beta chains below, sequenced in a study of cytomegalovirus exposure and HLA in healthy donors. In the PCR, 60 Vbeta and 13 Jbeta primers were used. The table came from immunoSEQ multiplex PCR; TCRdb's copy has only in-frame clones and leaves some out. The sample records about 180,000 clones, approximately 88% being singletons. The sample consisted of PBMCs. The source of these receptors is a boy younger than 10 in good health and CMV-seronegative.

V is TRBV7-2 and J is TRBJ2-1; D not resolved. The length of the CDR3 is 16 residues. V lost 2 bases to trimming and J lost 5 bases, with 16 bases between them. Per germline, CDR1 SGHTA and CDR2 FQGNSA. DNA for the CDR3: TGTGCCAGCAGCTTACTCCCCGCCCGCGCCGACAATGAGCAGTTCTTC. Its protein is CASSLLPARADNEQFF.

V gene TRBV30 combines with J gene TRBJ2-1; 8 bases are shared with TRBD2. This CDR3 has 13 residues. V shed 5 bases, J shed 15 bases, and the junction held 15 bases outside the gene matches. Germline CDR1 is GTSNPN and CDR2 is SVGIG (reference sequence). The CDR3 DNA reads TGTGCCTGGGACTTTCCCCCCAGCGGGAGTACGTTCTTC. It translates to CAWDFPPSGSTFF.

The rearrangement uses TRBV5-6 and TRBJ1-2; TRBD1 matches at 10 bases. Germline CDR1 and CDR2: SGHDT and YYEEEE. The CDR3 spans 17 residues. V was clipped by 1 base and J by 4 bases; unmatched bases: 10. CDR3 coding DNA: TGTGCCAGCAGCTTGTTAGACAGGGGGCGATTTTTCTATGGCTACACCTTC. Its translation: CASSLLDRGRFFYGYTF.

V and J are TRBV4-2 and TRBJ2-2, with TRBD1 matching over 12 bases. Germline V gene sequence: CDR1 LGHNA, CDR2 YNFKEQ. The CDR3 runs to 16 residues. V shed 8 bases and J 4 bases; nucleotides not matched to a gene: 8. This CDR3 is CASARGTGGVTGELFF. CDR3 in DNA: TGTGCCAGCGCACGAGGGACAGGGGGCGTCACCGGGGAGCTGTTTTTT.

The V gene is TRBV2, the J gene TRBJ1-1; TRBD1 aligns across 11 bases. This CDR3 has 14 amino acids. Germline trimming cut 5 bases from V and 3 bases from J; bases unmatched to any gene: 2. CDR1 is SNHLY and CDR2 is FYNNEI in the germline V gene. Here the CDR3 DNA reads TGTGCCAGCAGTCGGGACAGGGGGGACACTGAAGCTTTCTTT. Amino acids: CASSRDRGDTEAFF.

This chain uses TRBV4-1 with TRBJ1-6; 7 bases are a match to TRBD1. CDR1 MGHRA and CDR2 YSYEKL come from the germline V gene. This CDR3 has 16 residues. J lost 3 bases, V lost 2 bases, and 4 bases had no gene match. The CDR3 spells CASSQSDRLYNSPLHF. The CDR3 DNA is TGCGCCAGCAGCCAATCGGACAGGCTCTATAATTCACCCCTCCACTTT.

This clone has just one count. The V gene is TRBV6-1, the J gene TRBJ2-5, with 8 bases lining up with TRBD1. The V gene's germline CDR1 is MNHNS and CDR2 SASEGT. Unmatched junction bases numbered 7, after V lost 5 bases and J lost 2 bases. The CDR3 has 15 amino acids. CDR3 nucleotides: TGTGCCAGCAGTCAGGGGGCGGGAAGACAAGAGACCCAGTACTTC. This codes for CASSQGAGRQETQYF.

The chain links TRBV4-3 to TRBJ2-1; 10 positions match TRBD2. The junction had 3 bases not matched to a gene; V was cut back by 6 bases and J by 7 bases. The CDR3 contains 13 residues. Germline values: CDR1 LGHNA, CDR2 YSLEER. CDR3 in amino acids: CASSIAGGNEQFF. DNA for the CDR3: TGCGCCAGCAGTATAGCGGGAGGAAATGAGCAGTTCTTC.

The chain combines TRBV5-1 with TRBJ2-5; a possible D gene is TRBD1 (6 bases). Between the trimmed V and J ends, which lost 0 bases and 5 bases, there was a span of 11 bases. From germline, CDR1 is SGHRS and CDR2 YFSETQ. The CDR3 is 14 residues long. The CDR3 loop is CASSLGQGLETQYF. In nucleotides, the CDR3 is TGCGCCAGCAGCTTGGGTCAGGGGTTGGAGACCCAGTACTTC. The full variable domain, its missing parts supplied by reference TRBV5-1 and TRBJ2-5, is KAGVTQTPRYLIKTRGQQVTLSCSPISGHRSVSWYQQTPGQGLQFLFEYFSETQRNKGNFPGRFSGRQFSNSRSEMNVSTLELGDSALYLCASSLGQGLETQYFGPGTRLLVL.

This chain uses TRBV30 with TRBJ1-2; D is ambiguous. Germline values: CDR1 GTSNPN, CDR2 SVGIG (reference sequence). The CDR3 contains 12 residues. V dropped 0 bases and J dropped 4 bases, with 6 bases sitting between them. The CDR3 DNA sequence: TGTGCCTGGAGTGTGGGCATCTATGGCTACACCTTC. It encodes CAWSVGIYGYTF.

The rearrangement uses TRBV5-1 and TRBJ2-3; D uncertain. Germline lookup yields CDR1 SGHRS and CDR2 YFSETQ. Trimming removed 0 bases at V and 3 bases at J, with 8 bases between. This CDR3 region has 14 residues. The DNA of the CDR3 is TGCGCCAGCAGCTTGGGTGACGGGACAGATACGCAGTATTTT. Translation gives CASSLGDGTDTQYF.

Of note for this clone: One end of the junction does not line up with germline, which may come from a read error. The chain employs TRBV19 and TRBJ1-1; 9 bases align to TRBD1. Germline V lookup: CDR1 LNHDA, CDR2 SQIVND (reference sequence). CDR3 length equals 19 residues. The CDR3 nucleotides are TGTGCCAGTAGTCCTAACAGGGGGCCCCTCCACCCCCTTAACACTGAAGCTCTCTTT. It codes for CASSPNRGPLHPLNTEALF.

V and J are TRBV5-1 and TRBJ2-3, with no clear D. Germline values: CDR1 SGHRS, CDR2 YFSETQ. This CDR3 has 15 residues. Trimming cost V 1 base and J 2 bases, with 11 bases left between them. CDR3 in amino acids: CASSLNGQITDTQYF. CDR3 DNA: TGCGCCAGCAGCTTGAATGGGCAGATCACAGATACGCAGTATTTT. Supplemented by reference TRBV5-1 and TRBJ2-3, the full variable domain reads KAGVTQTPRYLIKTRGQQVTLSCSPISGHRSVSWYQQTPGQGLQFLFEYFSETQRNKGNFPGRFSGRQFSNSRSEMNVSTLELGDSALYLCASSLNGQITDTQYFGPGTRLTVL.

The V and J genes are TRBV5-8 and TRBJ2-1; no firm D call. The V gene's germline CDR1 is SGHTS and CDR2 YDEGEE. The CDR3 totals 15 residues. Trimming pared 0 bases from V and 0 bases from J, leaving 7 bases between. The CDR3 loop is CASSLGQFSYNEQFF. In DNA form, the CDR3 reads TGTGCCAGCAGCTTGGGGCAGTTCTCCTACAATGAGCAGTTCTTC. Drawing the rest from reference TRBV5-8 and TRBJ2-1, the complete variable domain is EAGVTQSPTHLIKTRGQQATLRCSPISGHTSVYWYQQALGLGLQFLLWYDEGEERNRGNFPPRFSGRQFPNYSSELNVNALELEDSALYLCASSLGQFSYNEQFFGPGTRLTVL.

V is TRBV19 and J is TRBJ1-1; D ambiguous. The germline V gene encodes CDR1 LNHDA and CDR2 SQIVND (reference sequence). The CDR3 sequence is 13 residues long. Trimming removed 5 bases at V and 0 bases at J, with 7 bases between. CDR3 residues: CASSVTVNTEAFF. For the CDR3, the DNA is TGTGCCAGTAGTGTAACAGTGAACACTGAAGCTTTCTTT.

The V and J genes are TRBV30 and TRBJ2-7; D gene ambiguous. V was cut by 0 bases and J by 3 bases, with 6 bases left in between. CDR1 and CDR2 from the germline V gene are GTSNPN and SVGIG (reference sequence). This CDR3 has 12 amino acids. The DNA for the CDR3 is TGTGCCTGGAGTGTACTCGGCTACGAGCAGTACTTC. Amino acid sequence: CAWSVLGYEQYF.

This rearrangement joins TRBV11-2 to TRBJ2-7; maybe TRBD1 (5 bases). The CDR3 spans 15 residues. Germline CDR1 is SGHAT and CDR2 is FQNNGV. The V end was cut by 1 base, the J end by 2 bases, with 12 bases between. The CDR3 protein is CASSLAPDRAYEQYF. The CDR3 DNA reads as TGTGCCAGCAGCTTAGCCCCTGACAGAGCCTACGAGCAGTACTTC.

This clone was found a few times. This chain uses TRBV5-1 with TRBJ2-3; no reliable D call. Germline V gives CDR1 SGHRS, CDR2 YFSETQ. V shed 0 bases and J shed 4 bases, with 3 bases lying between them. The CDR3 spans 12 residues. The DNA for the CDR3 is TGCGCCAGCAGCTTGGACTCAGATACGCAGTATTTT. Protein product: CASSLDSDTQYF.

This clone was seen a single time. The same CDR3 is also encoded by other DNA sequences in this sample. This rearrangement joins TRBV9 to TRBJ2-3; TRBD2 might be the D (6 bases). Germline V gives CDR1 SGDLS, CDR2 YYNGEE. The length of the CDR3 is 16 residues. The V end was cut by 0 bases, the J end by 2 bases, with 13 bases between. The CDR3 DNA reads as TGTGCCAGCAGCGTAGAACCGGCGGGGAACACAGATACGCAGTATTTT. This sequence encodes CASSVEPAGNTDTQYF.

V gene TRBV13 combines with J gene TRBJ2-2; 7 bases match TRBD1. The trim removed 5 bases at V and 0 bases at J, leaving 18 bases unmatched. The CDR3 length is 20 residues. The germline CDR1 and CDR2 sequences are PRHDT and FYEKMQ (reference sequence). The CDR3 is CASSGETGRLTGTNTGELFF. The CDR3 nucleotides read TGTGCCAGCAGCGGTGAGACAGGGCGGTTGACAGGCACGAACACCGGGGAGCTGTTTTTT.

The V and J genes are TRBV5-6 and TRBJ2-7, with 11 nucleotides matching TRBD1. The CDR3 length is 13 residues. The J segment lost 5 bases and the V segment lost 4 bases, leaving 2 bases of the junction unmatched. Germline V gene data show CDR1 as SGHDT and CDR2 as YYEEEE. DNA of the CDR3: TGTGCCAGCAGCCGGACAGGGGGCAACGAGCAGTACTTC. Residues: CASSRTGGNEQYF.

The rearrangement joins TRBV7-6 to TRBJ2-4; possibly TRBD1 for D (5 bases). The V end was cut by 1 base, the J end by 0 bases, with 16 bases between. CDR1 SGHVS and CDR2 FNYEAQ come from the germline V gene. This CDR3 has 18 amino acids. The CDR3 loop is CASSLGSIKGKAKNIQYF. In DNA, the CDR3 is TGTGCCAGCAGCTTAGGTTCCATAAAGGGGAAAGCCAAAAACATTCAGTACTTC.

This chain joins TRBV6-6 and TRBJ1-3; 9 bases line up with TRBD1. Per germline, CDR1 MNHNY and CDR2 SVGAGI (reference sequence). This CDR3 is 14 amino acids long. Trimming took 2 bases from V and 10 from J; bases not matched to a gene: 6. The DNA of the CDR3 is TGTGCCAGCAGTTACGGGACAGGGCGGGTTACCATATATTTT. Translating it yields CASSYGTGRVTIYF.